The source of this T cell receptor beta chain is a study of cytomegalovirus exposure and HLA in healthy donors. About the study: The 110 or so validation repertoires were produced on the same platform as the 500 to 800 repertoires of the first cohort. This was reported in a later analysis. Notes on the study in general: CMV antigen specificity was confirmed in vitro for three CMV-associated chains. Most observed TCR sequences were rare, whereas some public TCRs were detected in many donors. Associated with cytomegalovirus, according to the listing, were some 150 TCR beta chains.

Germline CDR1 and CDR2: SGHRS and YFSETQ. V was pared by 10 bases and J by 0 bases, with 16 bases between. CDR3 size: 14 residues. Profiling relied on immunoSEQ multiplex PCR, and the TCRdb table lists in-frame clones only, not all of them. In the table there are about 150,000 clones, 85% to 90% of which are singletons. With regard to this clone: What it binds is not known.

Specimen: PBMCs. This chain connects TRBV5-1 to TRBJ1-2; a possible D gene is TRBD1 (5 bases). This TCR derives from a young woman in good health and CMV-seropositive. CDR3 amino acids: CASSRGGANYGYTF. The CDR3 coding sequence is TGCGCCTCCTCTCGGGGGGGGGCTAACTATGGCTACACCTTC.